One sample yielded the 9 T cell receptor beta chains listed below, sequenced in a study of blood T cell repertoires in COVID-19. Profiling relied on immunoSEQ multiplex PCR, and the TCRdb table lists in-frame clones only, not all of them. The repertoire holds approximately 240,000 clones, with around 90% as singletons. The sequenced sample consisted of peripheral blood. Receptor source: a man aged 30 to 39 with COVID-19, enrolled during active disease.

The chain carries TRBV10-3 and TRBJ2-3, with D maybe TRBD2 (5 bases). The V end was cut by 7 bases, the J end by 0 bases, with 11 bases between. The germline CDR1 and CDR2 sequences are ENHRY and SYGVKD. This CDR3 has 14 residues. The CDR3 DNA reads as TGTGCCATCAAGCCAGCGGAAAGCACAGATACGCAGTATTTT. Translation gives CAIKPAESTDTQYF.

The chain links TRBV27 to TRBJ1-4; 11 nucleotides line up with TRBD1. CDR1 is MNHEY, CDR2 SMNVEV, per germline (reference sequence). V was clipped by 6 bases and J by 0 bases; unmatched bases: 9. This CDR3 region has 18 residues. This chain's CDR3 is CASRGQGGRFATNEKLFF. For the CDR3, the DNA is TGTGCCAGCAGGGGACAGGGGGGACGGTTTGCAACTAATGAAAAACTGTTTTTT.

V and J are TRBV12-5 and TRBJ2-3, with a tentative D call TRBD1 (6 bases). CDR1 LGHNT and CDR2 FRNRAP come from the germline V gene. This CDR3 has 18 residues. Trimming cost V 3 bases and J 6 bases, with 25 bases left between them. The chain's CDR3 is CASGLPSPPGQGLDTQYF. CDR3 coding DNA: TGTGCTAGTGGTTTACCCTCCCCCCCGGGACAAGGGTTGGATACGCAGTATTTT.

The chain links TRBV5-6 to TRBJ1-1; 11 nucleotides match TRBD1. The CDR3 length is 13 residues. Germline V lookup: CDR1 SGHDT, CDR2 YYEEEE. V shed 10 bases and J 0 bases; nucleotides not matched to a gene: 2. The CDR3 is CASDRGLNTEAFF. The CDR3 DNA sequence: TGTGCCTCGGACAGGGGGCTGAACACTGAAGCTTTCTTT.

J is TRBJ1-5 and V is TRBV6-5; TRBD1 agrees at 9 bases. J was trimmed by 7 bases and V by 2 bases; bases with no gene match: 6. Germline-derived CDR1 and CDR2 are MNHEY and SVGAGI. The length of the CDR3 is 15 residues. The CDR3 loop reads CASSYGTGQDQPQHF. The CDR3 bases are TGTGCCAGCAGTTACGGGACAGGGCAGGACCAGCCCCAGCATTTT.

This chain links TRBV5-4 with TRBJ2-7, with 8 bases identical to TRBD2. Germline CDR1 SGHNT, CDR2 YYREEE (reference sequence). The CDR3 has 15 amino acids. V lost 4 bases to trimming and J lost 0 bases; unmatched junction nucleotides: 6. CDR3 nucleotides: TGTGCCAGCAGCGACCCGGGGGGGGTCTCCTACGAGCAGTACTTC. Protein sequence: CASSDPGGVSYEQYF.

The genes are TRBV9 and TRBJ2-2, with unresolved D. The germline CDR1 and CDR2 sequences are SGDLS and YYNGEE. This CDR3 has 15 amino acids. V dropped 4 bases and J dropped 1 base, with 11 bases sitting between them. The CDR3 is CASSPLTENTGELFF. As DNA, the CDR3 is TGTGCCAGCAGCCCCCTTACAGAGAACACCGGGGAGCTGTTTTTT.

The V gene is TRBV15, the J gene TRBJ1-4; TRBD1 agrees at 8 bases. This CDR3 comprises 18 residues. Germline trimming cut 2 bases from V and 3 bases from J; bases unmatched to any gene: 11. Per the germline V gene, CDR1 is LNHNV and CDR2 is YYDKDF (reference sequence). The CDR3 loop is CATSRRRGRVSANEKLFF. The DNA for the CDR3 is TGTGCCACCAGCAGACGCAGGGGGCGCGTGTCGGCTAATGAAAAACTGTTTTTT. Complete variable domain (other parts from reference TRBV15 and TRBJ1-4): DAMVIQNPRYQVTQFGKPVTLSCSQTLNHNVMYWYQQKSSQAPKLLFHYYDKDFNNEADTPDNFQSRRPNTSFCFLDIRSPGLGDTAMYLCATSRRRGRVSANEKLFFGSGTQLSVL.

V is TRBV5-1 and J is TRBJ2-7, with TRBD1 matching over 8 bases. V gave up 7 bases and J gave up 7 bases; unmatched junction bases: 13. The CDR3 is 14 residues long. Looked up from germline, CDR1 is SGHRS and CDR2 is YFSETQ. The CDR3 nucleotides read TGCGCCAGCGCCCTTCGGGCAGGGGGCGATGAGCAGTACTTC. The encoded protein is CASALRAGGDEQYF.